This T cell receptor (beta chain) was identified in a study of T cells in localized non-small cell lung cancer. Study observations and caveats: Highest T cell clonality was seen in uninvolved adjacent lung, surpassing that measured in tumor.

This table comes from immunoSEQ multiplex PCR, and its TCRdb copy is limited to in-frame clones, with some not included. The profile shows under 6,500 clones, 30% to 40% of them singletons. In regard to this clone: The antigen is undetermined.

The TCR originated in a female donor older than 55 with stage I lung adenocarcinoma. The sample here was lung tumor tissue, taken before any cancer treatment.

The CDR3, as DNA: TGCGCCAGCAGCACCACTCCGGGCCAGGATGGCTACACCTTC. The encoded protein is CASSTTPGQDGYTF. The chain combines TRBV5-1 with TRBJ1-2; D ambiguous. Trimming removed 4 bases from V and 6 bases from J, with 16 bases in between. The CDR3 is 14 residues long. CDR1 is SGHRS, CDR2 YFSETQ, per germline.